The 15 T cell receptor beta chains below all came from one sample that was sequenced in a study of blood T cells in healthy people across ages. For the second PCR, which ran for about 7 to 11 cycles, a sample-barcoded 5' primer and a J-beta primer mix were used. One entry per CDR3 protein, called by TCRdb with MiXCR from the 5' RACE reads. The data contain 1.5 million to 2 million distinct CDR3 sequences, about 30% of them singletons. Sequencing used blood. The receptors here all came from a young woman in good health.

J is TRBJ2-3 and V is TRBV20-1; TRBD2 matches at 8 bases. After removal of 0 bases from V and 4 bases from J, the junction contained 9 bases not matched to a gene. The CDR3 runs to 16 residues. Germline lookup yields CDR1 DFQATT and CDR2 SNEGSKA (reference sequence). The CDR3 DNA reads TGCAGTGCTAGAGATGGGAAGCGGGGGAGCGCAGATACGCAGTATTTT. The encoded protein is CSARDGKRGSADTQYF.

CDR3 coding DNA: TGCGCCAGCAGCTCGGGGGCACCGGAAGAGCAGTTCTTC. Protein product: CASSSGAPEEQFF. The chain is built from TRBV5-1 and TRBJ2-1; D is perhaps TRBD1 or TRBD2 (6 bases each). Germline V CDR1 and CDR2: SGHRS, YFSETQ. The CDR3 has 13 amino acids. The V end was cut by 3 bases, the J end by 10 bases, with 14 bases between.

This clonotype was observed many times. This chain joins TRBV15 and TRBJ2-7; 13 bases are shared with TRBD2. After removal of 0 bases from V and 3 bases from J, the junction contained 8 bases not matched to a gene. The CDR3 consists of 18 residues. The germline gives CDR1 LNHNV, CDR2 YYDKDF (reference sequence). CDR3 sequence (DNA): TGTGCCACCAGCAGAGAACTAGCGGGAGGGCCCTTTGACTACGAGCAGTACTTC. Amino acids: CATSRELAGGPFDYEQYF.

This clonotype has a count of ten or more. This sequence joins TRBV20-1 and TRBJ2-7; TRBD2 matches 8 bases. V lost 6 bases and J lost 6; bases outside the gene matches: 10. CDR1 DFQATT and CDR2 SNEGSKA come from the germline V gene (reference sequence). The CDR3 has 13 residues. CDR3 in DNA: TGCAGTGCCACAAGCGGGAGTGATGGCGAGCAGTACTTC. It is translated as CSATSGSDGEQYF.

The chain links TRBV20-1 to TRBJ1-1; possibly TRBD1 for D (5 bases). The V end lost 1 base, the J end lost 1 base, and 13 bases lay between the germline ends. The CDR3 sequence is 15 residues long. CDR1 is DFQATT and CDR2 is SNEGSKA in the germline V gene (reference sequence). The CDR3 DNA follows: TGCAGTGCTAGAGCCCGGCGGGGGACGAACACTGAAGCTTTCTTT. Protein: CSARARRGTNTEAFF.

This clonotype has a count of ten or more. The rearrangement uses TRBV28 and TRBJ2-1, with D possibly being TRBD1 (6 bases). The germline V gene has CDR1 MDHEN and CDR2 SYDVKM. This CDR3 is 16 amino acids long. Trimming removed 6 bases at V and 0 bases at J, with 15 bases between. The CDR3 bases are TGTGCCAGCAGCACCGGACAGCCGAGCTCCTACAATGAGCAGTTCTTC. Translation gives CASSTGQPSSYNEQFF.

This clonotype has ten or more counts. The J gene is TRBJ2-5, the V gene TRBV7-7; 9 bases line up with TRBD2. There are 15 residues in the CDR3. Per the germline V gene, CDR1 is SSHAT and CDR2 is FNYEAQ (reference sequence). After removal of 4 bases from V and 5 bases from J, the junction contained 8 bases not matched to a gene. CDR3 nucleotides: TGTGCCAGCAGCTCCAAGACTAGCGGAGGGGAGACCCAGTACTTC. Translated: CASSSKTSGGETQYF.

The V gene is TRBV7-2, the J gene TRBJ2-3, with TRBD2 as a possible D gene (5 bases). V shed 5 bases and J shed 5 bases, with 14 bases lying between them. The V gene's germline CDR1 is SGHTA and CDR2 FQGNSA. CDR3 length: 14 amino acids. CDR3 sequence (DNA): TGTGCCAGCAGCACGGACCGGGGAGAAGATACGCAGTATTTT. It translates to CASSTDRGEDTQYF.

V usage is TRBV11-2 and J usage is TRBJ2-5, with 8 bases matching TRBD2. The CDR3 is 16 residues long. The V and J ends lost 1 base and 6 bases, in that order; junction bases with no gene match: 10. CDR1 is SGHAT, CDR2 FQNNGV, per germline. The CDR3 nucleotides are TGTGCCAGCAGCTTAGGGGCTAGCGGGTCGTTACAGACCCAGTACTTC. It encodes CASSLGASGSLQTQYF.

This clonotype was counted between two and nine times. V usage is TRBV5-1 and J usage is TRBJ2-3; a possible D gene is TRBD2 (5 bases). V lost 4 bases and J lost 1, with 22 bases in between. Germline assignment: CDR1 SGHRS and CDR2 YFSETQ. The CDR3 loop spans 18 amino acids. CDR3 DNA sequence: TGCGCCAGCAGCCTAAGAGAGGGCGCTACGACGGGCACAGATACGCAGTATTTT. It specifies CASSLREGATTGTDTQYF.

This clonotype was seen only once. The V and J genes are TRBV3-1 and TRBJ2-1, with TRBD2 as a possible D gene (6 bases). The germline V gene has CDR1 LGHDT and CDR2 YNNKEL (reference sequence). V was clipped by 4 bases and J by 9 bases, with 16 bases between them. The CDR3 extends over 14 amino acids. DNA for the CDR3: TGTGCCAGCAGCCGCGGCGCGGGGTCGCTTGAGCAGTTCTTC. It is translated as CASSRGAGSLEQFF.

The chain recombines TRBV10-2 with TRBJ1-4; D remains unclear. The CDR3 covers 16 residues. Looked up from germline, CDR1 is WSHSY and CDR2 is SAAADI. The ends were cut back, 4 bases at V and 6 bases at J, with 18 bases in the middle. The CDR3, as DNA: TGCGCCAGCAGTGGGGTATTTGGAGGATTGGATGAAAAACTGTTTTTT. Its protein is CASSGVFGGLDEKLFF.

V gene TRBV12-5 combines with J gene TRBJ2-7; 10 bases fit TRBD2. Losses at the gene ends were 0 bases for V and 0 bases for J; bases not matched to a gene: 5. The CDR3 has 17 residues. Germline V gene sequence: CDR1 LGHNT, CDR2 FRNRAP. DNA for the CDR3: TGTGCTAGTGGTTTGGTCCGAACTAGCGGGGCCTCCTACGAGCAGTACTTC. Translation: CASGLVRTSGASYEQYF.

This clonotype appeared a few times. The chain is built from TRBV12-3 or TRBV12-4 and TRBJ1-1; no firm D call. Deletions cut 3 bases from V and 4 bases from J, with 12 bases between. The CDR3 runs 14 residues. The CDR3 sequence: CASSFGRKGTEAFF. As DNA, the CDR3 is TGTGCCAGCAGTTTTGGCAGGAAAGGCACTGAAGCTTTCTTT.

This clonotype was counted at least ten times. The chain uses TRBV9 and TRBJ2-4; 9 nucleotides line up with TRBD2. The V gene's germline CDR1 is SGDLS and CDR2 YYNGEE. V was pared by 1 base and J by 0 bases, with 5 bases of the junction left unmatched. The CDR3 is 17 residues long. DNA of the CDR3: TGTGCCAGCAGCGTAACTAGCGGGCTTCTAGCCAAAAACATTCAGTACTTC. Encoded protein: CASSVTSGLLAKNIQYF.